This T cell receptor (beta chain) was captured by sequencing in a study of cytomegalovirus exposure and HLA in healthy donors. Notes on this clone: Antigen unknown.

The primer mix had 60 Vbeta and 13 Jbeta primers. The table came from immunoSEQ multiplex PCR; TCRdb's copy has only in-frame clones and leaves some out. Counted here are some 96,000 clones, roughly 78% occurring once; the ten biggest clones make up about 0.69%. Broader study findings: The authors enumerated 150 to 200 TCR beta chains as linked to cytomegalovirus. Upon later analysis, TCR association rates were observed to vary by HLA locus, being highest for DRB1 and lowest for HLA-C.

Germline assignment: CDR1 MRHNA and CDR2 SNTAGT. Unmatched junction bases numbered 6, after V lost 4 bases and J lost 4 bases. The CDR3 has 15 amino acids. What was sequenced was PBMCs. This chain joins TRBV6-4 and TRBJ2-3, with TRBD2 matching over 9 bases. The origin of this receptor is a woman aged 60 to 75 in good health and CMV-seronegative. As DNA, the CDR3 is TGTGCCAGCAGTGTTAGCGGGAGTTTAGCAGATACGCAGTATTTT. It yields the protein CASSVSGSLADTQYF.